These 6 T cell receptor beta chains were all obtained from the same sample, sequenced in a study of shared clonotypes between healthy human individuals. Profiled with immunoSEQ multiplex PCR; TCRdb holds only in-frame clones, not every one. The table has fewer than 1.8 million clones, approximately 98.5% seen once. What was sequenced was naive CD4+ T cells sorted from blood. The subset denotes: CD45RA+ positively selected. Receptors were obtained from a young man in good health.

The chain employs TRBV5-6 and TRBJ2-2, with TRBD1 matching 7 bases. The CDR3 contains 15 residues. J lost 3 bases, V lost 2 bases, and 4 bases had no gene match. CDR1 is SGHDT, CDR2 YYEEEE, per germline. CDR3 region: CASSFMTGYTGELFF. The CDR3 DNA reads TGTGCCAGCAGCTTTATGACAGGGTACACCGGGGAGCTGTTTTTT.

The J gene is TRBJ2-2, the V gene TRBV10-3; 7 bases align to TRBD1. With V trimmed by 8 bases and J by 8 bases, 8 bases remained unmatched. The germline V gene has CDR1 ENHRY and CDR2 SYGVKD. This CDR3 is 13 amino acids long. Here the CDR3 reads CAISGQDRGELFF. CDR3 bases: TGTGCCATCTCAGGACAGGACAGGGGGGAGCTGTTTTTT.

This rearrangement joins TRBV7-9 to TRBJ1-3, with 7 bases matching TRBD1. V gave up 5 bases and J gave up 4 bases; unmatched junction bases: 11. Germline values: CDR1 SEHNR, CDR2 FQNEAQ (reference sequence). The CDR3 contains 16 residues. The CDR3 DNA is TGTGCCAGCAGCCCGGGAAAAGGGGGCTCGGGAAACACCATATATTTT. Encoded protein: CASSPGKGGSGNTIYF.

The V call is TRBV18, the J call TRBJ1-3; D unclear. The CDR3 has 15 amino acids. Trimming cost V 3 bases and J 0 bases, with 9 bases left between them. Germline-derived CDR1 and CDR2 are KGHSH and LQKENI. The CDR3 spells CASSPLDVSGNTIYF. The DNA of the CDR3 is TGTGCCAGCTCACCCCTGGACGTCTCTGGAAACACCATATATTTT.

This chain links TRBV11-2 with TRBJ1-3; perhaps TRBD1 as D (6 bases). Germline assignment: CDR1 SGHAT and CDR2 FQNNGV. V lost 8 bases to trimming and J lost 4 bases, with 15 bases between them. The length of the CDR3 is 14 residues. For the CDR3, the DNA is TGTGCCAGCTTACACAGGGACTTGGGAAACACCATATATTTT. It specifies CASLHRDLGNTIYF.

The chain joins TRBV29-1 to TRBJ2-1, with 7 bases that match TRBD2. The CDR3 is 12 amino acids. Unmatched junction bases numbered 5, after V lost 3 bases and J lost 9 bases. The germline gives CDR1 SQVTM, CDR2 ANQGSEA. DNA of the CDR3: TGCAGCGTTGAGGGTACTAGCGCTGAGCAGTTCTTC. This translates into CSVEGTSAEQFF.